The 5 T cell receptor beta chains below come from one sample, sequenced in a study of T cell responses to AZD1222 COVID-19 vaccine (dated by TCRdb to about 2021). Preparation of the library involved the immunoSEQ multiplex PCR assay. Sourced from immuneACCESS, this table was stored by TCRdb with only in-frame sequences that have V and J called. A share of the clones is absent; for the studies checked, an unresolved V gene accounts for under half, and the remainder has no known explanation. The sample profile shows some 150,000 clones; about 91% of them were found once. Under 3.5% of the sample rests with the top ten. Read against the paper, the sample's time point label means: baseline before first vaccination. The treatment or condition label, as the study defines it: meningococcal conjugate vaccine given as trial control. The source was peripheral blood, collected on day 0 of MenACWY control vaccination. Receptors originate from an adult in good health.

The CDR3 sequence is CASSPDTDLTGLFF. The CDR3 DNA reads as TGTGCCAGCAGCCCGGACACGGACCTTACGGGACTGTTTTTT. This chain links TRBV5-6 with TRBJ1-4, with D possibly being TRBD1 (5 bases). This CDR3 is 14 amino acids long. Germline V CDR1 and CDR2: SGHDT, YYEEEE. Trimming took off 4 bases at V and 13 bases at J, with 20 bases between the two ends. Combining the CDR3 with reference TRBV5-6 and TRBJ1-4 gives the whole variable domain DAGVTQSPTHLIKTRGQQVTLRCSPKSGHDTVSWYQQALGQGPQFIFQYYEEEERQRGNFPDRFSGHQFPNYSSELNVNALLLGDSALYLCASSPDTDLTGLFFGSGTQLSVL.

The chain couples TRBV3-1 (or the pseudogene TRBV3-2) to TRBJ1-2; the D is unclear. The CDR3 is made up of 12 amino acids. CDR1 and CDR2 (germline): LGHDT, YNNKEL (reference sequence). The V end lost 4 bases, the J end lost 4 bases, and 7 bases lay between the germline ends. CDR3 protein: CASSPGGYGYTF. In DNA form, the CDR3 reads TGTGCCAGCAGCCCAGGCGGCTATGGCTACACCTTC.

The chain is built from TRBV27 and TRBJ2-4; D is unclear. The germline V and J ends were trimmed by 3 bases and 0 bases, with 12 bases remaining between them. CDR1 and CDR2 from the germline V gene are MNHEY and SMNVEV (reference sequence). This CDR3 is built from 16 residues. CDR3 sequence (DNA): TGTGCCAGCAGTTTGGATTCAGTCCTAGCCAAAAACATTCAGTACTTC. Residues: CASSLDSVLAKNIQYF.

J is TRBJ1-4 and V is TRBV11-2; possibly TRBD1 for D (6 bases). Trimming left V 0 bases short and J 4 bases short, with 9 bases between. The length of the CDR3 is 15 residues. Germline V lookup: CDR1 SGHAT, CDR2 FQNNGV. The CDR3 here is CASSLEGRGNEKLFF. CDR3 DNA sequence: TGTGCCAGCAGCTTAGAAGGCAGGGGTAATGAAAAACTGTTTTTT. The whole variable domain, remainder taken from reference TRBV11-2 and TRBJ1-4, is EAGVAQSPRYKIIEKRQSVAFWCNPISGHATLYWYQQILGQGPKLLIQFQNNGVVDDSQLPKDRFSAERLKGVDSTLKIQPAKLEDSAVYLCASSLEGRGNEKLFFGSGTQLSVL.

V gene TRBV4-1 combines with J gene TRBJ2-7; no clear D gene. V lost 1 base and J 3 bases, leaving 13 bases between the germline ends. There are 15 residues in the CDR3. Germline V gene data show CDR1 as MGHRA and CDR2 as YSYEKL. In nucleotides, the CDR3 is TGCGCCAGCAGCCAAGTTTGGCAGACCCTCTACGAGCAGTACTTC. Protein product: CASSQVWQTLYEQYF.